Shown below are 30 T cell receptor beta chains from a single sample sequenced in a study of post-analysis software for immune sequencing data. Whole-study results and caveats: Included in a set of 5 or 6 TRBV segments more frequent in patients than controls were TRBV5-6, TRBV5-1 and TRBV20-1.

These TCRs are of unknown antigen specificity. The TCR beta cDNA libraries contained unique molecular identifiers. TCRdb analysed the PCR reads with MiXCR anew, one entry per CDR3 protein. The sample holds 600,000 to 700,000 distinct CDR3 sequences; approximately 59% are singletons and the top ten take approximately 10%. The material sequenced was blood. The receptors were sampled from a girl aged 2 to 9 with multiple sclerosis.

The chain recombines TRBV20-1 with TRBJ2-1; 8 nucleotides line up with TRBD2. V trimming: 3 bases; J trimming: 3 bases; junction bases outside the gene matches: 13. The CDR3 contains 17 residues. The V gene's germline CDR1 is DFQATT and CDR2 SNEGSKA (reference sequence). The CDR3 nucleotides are TGCAGTGCTAGTCACCGGGAGGGTAGAAAAATCTACAATGAGCAGTTCTTC. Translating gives CSASHREGRKIYNEQFF.

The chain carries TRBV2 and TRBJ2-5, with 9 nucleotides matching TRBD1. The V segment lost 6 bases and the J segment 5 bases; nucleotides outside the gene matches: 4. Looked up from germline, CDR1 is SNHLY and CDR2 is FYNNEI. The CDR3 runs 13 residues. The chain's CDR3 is CASRQGAGETQYF. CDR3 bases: TGTGCCAGCAGACAGGGGGCTGGTGAGACCCAGTACTTC. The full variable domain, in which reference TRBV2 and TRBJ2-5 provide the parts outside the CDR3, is EPEVTQTPSHQVTQMGQEVILRCVPISNHLYFYWYRQILGQKVEFLVSFYNNEISEKSEIFDDQFSVERPDGSNFTLKIRSTKLEDSAMYFCASRQGAGETQYFGPGTRLLVL.

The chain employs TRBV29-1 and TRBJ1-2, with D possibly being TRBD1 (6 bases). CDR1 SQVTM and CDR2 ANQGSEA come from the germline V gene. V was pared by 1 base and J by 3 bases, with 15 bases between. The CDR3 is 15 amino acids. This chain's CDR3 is CSVEVPQGQDYGYTF. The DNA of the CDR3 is TGCAGCGTTGAAGTCCCGCAGGGACAAGACTATGGCTACACCTTC.

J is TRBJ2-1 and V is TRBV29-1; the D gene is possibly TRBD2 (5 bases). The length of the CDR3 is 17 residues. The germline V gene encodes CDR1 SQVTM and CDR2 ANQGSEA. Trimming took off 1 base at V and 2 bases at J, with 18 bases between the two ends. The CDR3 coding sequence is TGCAGCGTTGAAGGTGAGGGCGGGCCTGGCCCCTACAATGAGCAGTTCTTC. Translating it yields CSVEGEGGPGPYNEQFF.

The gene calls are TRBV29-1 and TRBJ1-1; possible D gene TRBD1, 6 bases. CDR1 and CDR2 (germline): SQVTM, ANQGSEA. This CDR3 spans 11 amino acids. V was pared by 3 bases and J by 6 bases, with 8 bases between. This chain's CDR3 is CSVDRGAEAFF. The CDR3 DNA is TGCAGCGTTGATAGGGGGGCTGAAGCTTTCTTT.

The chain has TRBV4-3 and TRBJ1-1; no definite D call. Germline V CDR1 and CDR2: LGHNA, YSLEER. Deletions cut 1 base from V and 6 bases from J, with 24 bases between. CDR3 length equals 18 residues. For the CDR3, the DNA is TGCGCCAGCAGCCAAGTGAGGGTCGGGTCCACAAGGGTCCCTGAAGCTTTCTTT. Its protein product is CASSQVRVGSTRVPEAFF.

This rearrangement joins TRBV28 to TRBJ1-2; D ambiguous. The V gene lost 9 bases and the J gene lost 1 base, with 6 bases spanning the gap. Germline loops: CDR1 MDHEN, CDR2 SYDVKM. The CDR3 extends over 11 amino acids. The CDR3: CASRSNYGYTF. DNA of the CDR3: TGTGCCAGTCGAAGTAACTATGGCTACACCTTC.

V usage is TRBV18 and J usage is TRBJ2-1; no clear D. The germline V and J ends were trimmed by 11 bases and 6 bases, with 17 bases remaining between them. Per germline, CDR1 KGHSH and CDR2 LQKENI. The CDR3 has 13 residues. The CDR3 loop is CAASVDSINEQFF. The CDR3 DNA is TGTGCCGCCTCCGTCGACTCGATCAATGAGCAGTTCTTC. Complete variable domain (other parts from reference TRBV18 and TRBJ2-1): NAGVMQNPRHLVRRRGQEARLRCSPMKGHSHVYWYRQLPEEGLKFMVYLQKENIIDESGMPKERFSAEFPKEGPSILRIQQVVRGDSAAYFCAASVDSINEQFFGPGTRLTVL.

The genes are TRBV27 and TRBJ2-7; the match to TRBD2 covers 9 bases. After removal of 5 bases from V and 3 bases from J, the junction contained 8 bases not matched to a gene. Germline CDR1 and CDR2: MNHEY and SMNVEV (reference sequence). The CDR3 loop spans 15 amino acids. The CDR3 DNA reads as TGTGCCAGCAGTAAAATAGCGGGAGTAGGCTACGAGCAGTACTTC. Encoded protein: CASSKIAGVGYEQYF.

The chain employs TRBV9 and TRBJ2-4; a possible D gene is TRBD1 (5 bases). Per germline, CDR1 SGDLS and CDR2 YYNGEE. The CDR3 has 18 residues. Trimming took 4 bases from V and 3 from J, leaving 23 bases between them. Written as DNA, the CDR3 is TGTGCCAGCAGCCCACCGACCTTTGGGGCAGGAGTCAAAAACATTCAGTACTTC. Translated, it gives CASSPPTFGAGVKNIQYF.

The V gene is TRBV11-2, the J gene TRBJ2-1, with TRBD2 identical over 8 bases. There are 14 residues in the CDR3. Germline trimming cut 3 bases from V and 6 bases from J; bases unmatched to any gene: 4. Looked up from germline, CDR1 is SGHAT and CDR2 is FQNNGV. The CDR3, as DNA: TGTGCCAGCAGCTTCGGGACTAGACCCAATGAGCAGTTCTTC. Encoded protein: CASSFGTRPNEQFF.

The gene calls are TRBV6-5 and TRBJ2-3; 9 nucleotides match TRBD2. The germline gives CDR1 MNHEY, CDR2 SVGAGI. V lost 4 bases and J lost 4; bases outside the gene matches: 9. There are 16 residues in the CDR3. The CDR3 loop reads CASSFFSGSEADTQYF. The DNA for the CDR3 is TGTGCCAGCAGTTTCTTTAGCGGGAGTGAGGCAGATACGCAGTATTTT.

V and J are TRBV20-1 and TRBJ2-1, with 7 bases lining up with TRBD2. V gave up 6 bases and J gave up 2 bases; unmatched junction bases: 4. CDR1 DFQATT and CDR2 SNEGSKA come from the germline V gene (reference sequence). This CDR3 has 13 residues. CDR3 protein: CSATSVPYNEQFF. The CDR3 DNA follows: TGCAGTGCCACTAGCGTCCCCTACAATGAGCAGTTCTTC.

CDR3 protein: CASSRPTTSESTDTQYF. CDR3 DNA sequence: TGTGCCAGCAGCAGACCCACGACTAGCGAGAGCACAGATACGCAGTATTTT. V gene TRBV7-9 combines with J gene TRBJ2-3; the match to TRBD2 covers 8 bases. CDR3 size: 17 residues. V shed 5 bases, J shed 0 bases, and the junction held 10 bases outside the gene matches. Germline CDR1 and CDR2: SEHNR and FQNEAQ (reference sequence). The full variable domain, its missing parts supplied by reference TRBV7-9 and TRBJ2-3, is DTGVSQNPRHKITKRGQNVTFRCDPISEHNRLYWYRQTLGQGPEFLTYFQNEAQLEKSRLLSDRFSAERPKGSFSTLEIQRTEQGDSAMYLCASSRPTTSESTDTQYFGPGTRLTVL.

DNA of the CDR3: TGCAGCGTTGACGGGCAGGGCCGTTCTAACTATGGCTACACCTTC. Residues: CSVDGQGRSNYGYTF. J is TRBJ1-2 and V is TRBV29-1; D is possibly TRBD1 (5 bases). Trimming removed 3 bases at V and 0 bases at J, with 14 bases between. Germline V lookup: CDR1 SQVTM, CDR2 ANQGSEA. This CDR3 spans 15 amino acids.

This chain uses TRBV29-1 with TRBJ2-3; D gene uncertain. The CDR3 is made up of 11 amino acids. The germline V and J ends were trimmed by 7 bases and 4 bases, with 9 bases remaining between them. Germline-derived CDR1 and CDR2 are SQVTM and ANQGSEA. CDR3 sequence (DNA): TGCAGCGCCGCGTACGCAGATACGCAGTATTTT. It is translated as CSAAYADTQYF.

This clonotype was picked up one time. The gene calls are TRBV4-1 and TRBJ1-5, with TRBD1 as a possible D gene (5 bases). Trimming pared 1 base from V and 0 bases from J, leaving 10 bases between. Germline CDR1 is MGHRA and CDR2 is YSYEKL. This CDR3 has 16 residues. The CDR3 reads CASSQGPQGSNQPQHF. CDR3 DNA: TGCGCCAGCAGCCAAGGTCCCCAGGGTAGCAATCAGCCCCAGCATTTT.

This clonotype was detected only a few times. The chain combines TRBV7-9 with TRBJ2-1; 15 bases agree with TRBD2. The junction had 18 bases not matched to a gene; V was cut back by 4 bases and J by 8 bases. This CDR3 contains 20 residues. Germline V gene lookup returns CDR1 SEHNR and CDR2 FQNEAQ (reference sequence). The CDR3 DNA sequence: TGTGCCAGCAGCTCCACGAGGACTAGCGGGAGGGAATCCACTGGGGATGAGCAGTTCTTC. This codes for CASSSTRTSGRESTGDEQFF.

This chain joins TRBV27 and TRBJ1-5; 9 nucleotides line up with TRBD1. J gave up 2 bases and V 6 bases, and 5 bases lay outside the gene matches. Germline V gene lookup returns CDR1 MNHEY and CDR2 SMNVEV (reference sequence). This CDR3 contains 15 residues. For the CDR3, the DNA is TGTGCCAGCAGGAAACAGGGGGCCGGCAATCAGCCCCAGCATTTT. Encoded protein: CASRKQGAGNQPQHF.

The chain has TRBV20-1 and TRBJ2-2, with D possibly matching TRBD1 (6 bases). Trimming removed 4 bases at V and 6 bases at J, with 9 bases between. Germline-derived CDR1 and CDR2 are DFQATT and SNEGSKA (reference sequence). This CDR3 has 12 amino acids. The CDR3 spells CSATEGAGELFF. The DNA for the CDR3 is TGCAGTGCTACAGAGGGGGCCGGGGAGCTGTTTTTT.

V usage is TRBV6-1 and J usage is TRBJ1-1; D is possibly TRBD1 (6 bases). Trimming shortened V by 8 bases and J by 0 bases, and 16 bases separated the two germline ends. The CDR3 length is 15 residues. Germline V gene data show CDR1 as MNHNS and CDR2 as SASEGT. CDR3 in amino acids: CASGSVGGLNTEAFF. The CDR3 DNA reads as TGTGCCAGCGGCTCAGTCGGGGGGCTGAACACTGAAGCTTTCTTT.

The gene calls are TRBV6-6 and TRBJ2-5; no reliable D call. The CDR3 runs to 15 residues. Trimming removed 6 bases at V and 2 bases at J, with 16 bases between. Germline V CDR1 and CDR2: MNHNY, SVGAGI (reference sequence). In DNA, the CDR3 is TGTGCCAGCAGCGCGGACGGGTTGATACAAGAGACCCAGTACTTC. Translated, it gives CASSADGLIQETQYF.

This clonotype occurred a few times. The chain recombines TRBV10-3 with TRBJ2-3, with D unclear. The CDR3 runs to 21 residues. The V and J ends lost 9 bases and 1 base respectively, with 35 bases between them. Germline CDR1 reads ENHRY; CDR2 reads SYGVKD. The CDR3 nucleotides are TGTGCCATAGCCGTTCATACAGCCGAGAATTCCCCGACCTGGGGCACAGATACGCAGTATTTT. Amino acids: CAIAVHTAENSPTWGTDTQYF.

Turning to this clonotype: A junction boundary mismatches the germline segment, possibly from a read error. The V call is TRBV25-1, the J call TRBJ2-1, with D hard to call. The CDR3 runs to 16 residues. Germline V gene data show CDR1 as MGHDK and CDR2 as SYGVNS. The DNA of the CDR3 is TGTGCCGGCAGTGCCCACTGGAACGGGTACTACAATGAGCAGTTCTTC. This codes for CAGSAHWNGYYNEQFF.

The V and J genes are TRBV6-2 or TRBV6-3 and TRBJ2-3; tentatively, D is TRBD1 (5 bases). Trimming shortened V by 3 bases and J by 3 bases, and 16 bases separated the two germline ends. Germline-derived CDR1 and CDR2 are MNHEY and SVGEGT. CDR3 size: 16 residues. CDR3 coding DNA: TGTGCCAGCAGTTATGGCCCCTCACAGGTAACAGATACGCAGTATTTT. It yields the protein CASSYGPSQVTDTQYF.

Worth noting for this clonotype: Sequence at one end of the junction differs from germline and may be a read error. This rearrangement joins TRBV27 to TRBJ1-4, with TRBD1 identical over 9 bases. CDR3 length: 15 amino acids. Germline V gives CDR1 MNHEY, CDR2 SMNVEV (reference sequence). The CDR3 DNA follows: TGTGTCAGCAGTCCCGGACAGGGGCTTAATGAAAAACTGTTTTTT. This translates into CVSSPGQGLNEKLFF.

The CDR3 DNA follows: TGTGCCACCAGCAGAGACGGTTCCTATGGCTACACCTTC. Translated, it gives CATSRDGSYGYTF. The chain carries TRBV15 and TRBJ1-2; D remains unclear. The CDR3 extends over 13 amino acids. Germline CDR1 and CDR2: LNHNV and YYDKDF (reference sequence). V was pared by 0 bases and J by 4 bases, with 6 bases between. Looking up the rest from reference TRBV15 and TRBJ1-2 gives the full variable domain: DAMVIQNPRYQVTQFGKPVTLSCSQTLNHNVMYWYQQKSSQAPKLLFHYYDKDFNNEADTPDNFQSRRPNTSFCFLDIRSPGLGDTAMYLCATSRDGSYGYTFGSGTRLTVV.

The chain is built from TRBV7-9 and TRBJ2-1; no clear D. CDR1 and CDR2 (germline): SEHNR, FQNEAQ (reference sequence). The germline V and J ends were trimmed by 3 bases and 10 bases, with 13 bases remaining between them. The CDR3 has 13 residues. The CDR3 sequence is CASSFPSRREQFF. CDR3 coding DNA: TGTGCCAGCAGCTTCCCCAGCAGGCGGGAGCAGTTCTTC.

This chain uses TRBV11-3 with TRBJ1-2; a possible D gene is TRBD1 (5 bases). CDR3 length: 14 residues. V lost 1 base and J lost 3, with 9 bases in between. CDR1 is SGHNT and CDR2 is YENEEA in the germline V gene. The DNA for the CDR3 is TGTGCCAGCAGCTTAGGCAGGGAATACTATGGCTACACCTTC. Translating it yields CASSLGREYYGYTF. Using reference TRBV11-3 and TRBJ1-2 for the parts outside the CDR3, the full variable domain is EAGVVQSPRYKIIEKKQPVAFWCNPISGHNTLYWYLQNLGQGPELLIRYENEEAVDDSQLPKDRFSAERLKGVDSTLKIQPAELGDSAVYLCASSLGREYYGYTFGSGTRLTVV.

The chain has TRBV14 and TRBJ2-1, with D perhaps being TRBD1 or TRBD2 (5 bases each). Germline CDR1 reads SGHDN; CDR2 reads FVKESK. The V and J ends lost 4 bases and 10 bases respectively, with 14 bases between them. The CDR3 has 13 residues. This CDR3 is CASSLGELGEQFF. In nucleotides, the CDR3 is TGTGCCAGCAGCCTAGGGGAGCTAGGGGAGCAGTTCTTC.